This T cell receptor (beta chain) appears in the sequencing data of a study of T-cell reconstitution after alpha-beta-depleted transplantation in children (dated by TCRdb to the mid-2010s). Context from the whole study: The study quantitatively tracked T-cell immune reconstitution after TCRalphabeta/CD19-depleted allogeneic hematopoietic cell transplantation in children using TCR repertoire profiling.

Receptors were amplified or captured by PCR. The reads were generated on an Illumina HiSeq 2500. To normalize quantification of the TCRbeta repertoire, the TCR libraries were built with molecular barcoding that relied on unique molecular identifiers. Through fastp at Q25 and MiXCR, TCRdb rebuilt clones from the public reads, retaining in-frame beta chains. Each entry merges the rows of one CDR3 protein and shows their most common DNA and genes. Here the sample has approximately 420,000 distinct CDR3 sequences; under 13% occur a single time. Clones ranked in the top ten supply 4.5% to 7% of the sample. This clonotype was seen a handful of times. What antigen it recognizes has not been identified. The input lacks base qualities; no much larger clone sits a single base away. Trimming accounts for 4 bases at V and 4 bases at J, while the number of junction bases matched to no gene is 6. Measured from the cysteine to the phenylalanine, the CDR3 is 15 residues long. Only the CDR3 DNA is retained, 45 bases long and in frame from the first base. Taken from the germline V gene, the CDR1 and CDR2 loops are SGHRS and YFSETQ.

This TCR was recovered from a human donor who donated a stem cell graft to a child with acute myeloid leukemia. The chain links TRBV5-1 with TRBJ1-4, with 8 central nucleotides matching TRBD1. The sample in question was PBMCs from the stem cell graft donor, obtained from the stem cell graft. The CDR3 reads as follows: CASSPYRGYNEKLFF. The nucleotide sequence reads TGCGCCAGCAGCCCATACAGGGGGTATAATGAAAAACTGTTTTTT.